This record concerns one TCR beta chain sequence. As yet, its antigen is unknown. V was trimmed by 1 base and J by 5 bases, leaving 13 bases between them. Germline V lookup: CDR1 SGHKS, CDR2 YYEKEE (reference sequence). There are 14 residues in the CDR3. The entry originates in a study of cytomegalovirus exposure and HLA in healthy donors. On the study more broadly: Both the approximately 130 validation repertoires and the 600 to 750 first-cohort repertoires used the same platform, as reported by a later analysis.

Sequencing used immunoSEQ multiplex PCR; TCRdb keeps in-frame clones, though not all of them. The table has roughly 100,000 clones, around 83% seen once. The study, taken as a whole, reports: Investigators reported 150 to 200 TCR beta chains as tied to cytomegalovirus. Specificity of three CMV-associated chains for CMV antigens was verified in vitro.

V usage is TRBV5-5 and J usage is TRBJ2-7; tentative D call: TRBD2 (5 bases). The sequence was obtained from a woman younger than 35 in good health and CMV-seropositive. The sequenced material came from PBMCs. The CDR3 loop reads CASSLWRNVDEQYF. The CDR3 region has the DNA TGTGCCAGCAGCTTGTGGAGGAATGTGGACGAGCAGTACTTC.